This T cell receptor (beta chain) was obtained from a study of T cell responses to AZD1222 COVID-19 vaccine. Profiling relied on immunoSEQ multiplex PCR, and the TCRdb table lists in-frame clones only, not all of them. The sample shows 20,000 to 30,000 clones, roughly 87% of them seen only once. CDR1 and CDR2 from the germline V gene are ENHRY and SYGVKD. The ends were cut back, 6 bases at V and 0 bases at J, with 6 bases in the middle. The CDR3 is made up of 13 amino acids. This TCR came from an adult who received the AZD1222 COVID-19 vaccine. The V gene is TRBV10-3, the J gene TRBJ1-5; D call uncertain. Sample: peripheral blood, taken 28 days after the second AZD1222 dose. The CDR3 reads CAIRAASNQPQHF. In DNA form, the CDR3 reads TGTGCCATCAGGGCAGCTAGCAATCAGCCCCAGCATTTT.